This T cell receptor beta chain was documented in a study of blood T cell repertoires in COVID-19. Background on the study: From the United States, Italy and Spain came samples of acute and convalescent COVID-19.

As handled by the study authors: The assay estimated nucleated cells by amplifying reference gene primers. TCRdb's copy holds only in-frame clones and misses some; the assay was immunoSEQ multiplex PCR. The DNA gave D and trimming, while V, J and clone size come from that table. The data hold 250,000 to 350,000 clones, with around 86% observed a single time. The specimen was peripheral blood. The TCR originated in a woman younger than 45 with active or convalescent COVID-19.

The CDR3 loop reads CASSPLRGTSYNEQFF. The CDR3 DNA reads TGCGCCAGCAGCCCCCTCCGCGGAACCTCCTACAATGAGCAGTTCTTC. This sequence joins TRBV10-2 and TRBJ2-1; D not certain. The CDR3 length is 16 residues. The V gene lost 6 bases and the J gene lost 0 bases, with 15 bases spanning the gap. Germline V lookup: CDR1 WSHSY, CDR2 SAAADI.